Reported below is one T cell receptor (beta chain). What it binds is not known. Germline V lookup: CDR1 LNHNV, CDR2 YYDKDF (reference sequence). Germline trimming cut 5 bases from V and 6 bases from J; bases unmatched to any gene: 8. The CDR3 consists of 14 residues. This sample is part of a study of shared clonotypes between healthy human individuals. Researchers ran the assay at a deep level. Sequencing used immunoSEQ multiplex PCR; TCRdb keeps in-frame clones, though not all of them. The table lists about 1.1 million clones, around 78% of them singletons. Findings and caveats of the study: Compared with memory subsets, naive subsets generally had larger estimated richness. Clonotype sharing among donors, it was expected, would be affected by sequencing depth. For naive CD4 cells, roughly 4.8% of clonotypes were shared across a few donors.

V is TRBV15 and J is TRBJ1-1; the match to TRBD1 covers 8 bases. This clonotype originated in a man aged 18 to 35 in good health. Some clones in this sample may be carry-over from other donors' samples. Sequencing input: memory CD4+ T cells from PBMCs. Subset of the sample: CD45RA-negative fraction. The CDR3 is CATSVDRGLAEAFF. CDR3 coding DNA: TGTGCCACCAGCGTAGACAGGGGTCTGGCTGAAGCTTTCTTT.